Below, 18 T cell receptor beta chains from the same sample are listed, as sequenced in a study of shared clonotypes between healthy human individuals. Using immunoSEQ multiplex PCR, the repertoire was profiled, and TCRdb retains in-frame clones only, with some absent. The data contain under 1,100,000 clones, about 77% of them seen just once; the ten biggest clones take up around 1.4%. The sample comprised memory CD4+ T cells sorted from blood. Subset noted: CD45RA-negative fraction. All receptors come from a man aged 18 to 29 in good health.

The chain employs TRBV28 and TRBJ2-1; TRBD2 agrees at 7 bases. There are 15 residues in the CDR3. The V segment lost 6 bases and the J segment 6 bases; nucleotides outside the gene matches: 11. CDR1 and CDR2 (germline): MDHEN, SYDVKM. The CDR3 is CASSGGSLGVNEQFF. In DNA, the CDR3 is TGTGCCAGCAGCGGGGGGTCTTTGGGCGTCAATGAGCAGTTCTTC.

The chain carries TRBV2 and TRBJ2-2; 7 bases fit TRBD1. Germline V gives CDR1 SNHLY, CDR2 FYNNEI. The CDR3 totals 16 residues. V was pared by 5 bases and J by 2 bases, with 8 bases of the junction left unmatched. The CDR3 loop is CASSPTGQVNTGELFF. Here the CDR3 DNA reads TGTGCCAGCAGTCCCACCGGACAGGTTAACACCGGGGAGCTGTTTTTT.

The chain joins TRBV19 to TRBJ2-5; D is unresolved. Germline V CDR1 and CDR2: LNHDA, SQIVND (reference sequence). CDR3 length equals 14 residues. V was shortened by 1 base and J by 1 base, with 7 bases between the two germline ends. Here the CDR3 reads CASSIAGVQETQYF. In nucleotides, the CDR3 is TGTGCCAGTAGTATAGCGGGCGTCCAAGAGACCCAGTACTTC.

This chain uses TRBV30 with TRBJ1-2; D gene uncertain. V was clipped by 0 bases and J by 2 bases, with 10 bases between them. CDR1 and CDR2 (germline): GTSNPN, SVGIG (reference sequence). The CDR3 covers 14 residues. The CDR3 nucleotides read TGTGCCTGGAGTGTAAGGTCCCTGAACTATGGCTACACCTTC. Its translation: CAWSVRSLNYGYTF.

The chain recombines TRBV15 with TRBJ1-5; D remains unclear. V was trimmed by 0 bases and J by 5 bases, leaving 11 bases between them. The germline CDR1 and CDR2 sequences are LNHNV and YYDKDF (reference sequence). The CDR3 has 15 residues. Here the CDR3 reads CATSRDPGSYQPQHF. Written as DNA, the CDR3 is TGTGCCACCAGCAGAGATCCTGGGTCTTATCAGCCCCAGCATTTT.

The chain uses TRBV6-6 and TRBJ2-3; 9 bases map to TRBD2. CDR3 length: 15 amino acids. Trimming at V came to 2 bases and at J to 5 bases, leaving 5 bases not matched to a gene. CDR1 MNHNY and CDR2 SVGAGI come from the germline V gene (reference sequence). CDR3 loop: CASSYGISGGDTQYF. The CDR3 nucleotides read TGTGCCAGCAGTTACGGGATTAGCGGGGGAGATACGCAGTATTTT.

The chain has TRBV5-6 and TRBJ2-1, with TRBD2 identical over 7 bases. Germline CDR1 reads SGHDT; CDR2 reads YYEEEE. After removal of 2 bases from V and 7 bases from J, the junction contained 9 bases not matched to a gene. CDR3 length equals 15 residues. This CDR3 reads CASSLTGGRGNEQFF. The CDR3 region has the DNA TGTGCCAGCAGCTTAACGGGAGGCCGGGGGAATGAGCAGTTCTTC.

V usage is TRBV29-1 and J usage is TRBJ2-1; 8 positions agree with TRBD2. The length of the CDR3 is 14 residues. With V trimmed by 2 bases and J by 3 bases, 3 bases remained unmatched. Per germline, CDR1 SQVTM and CDR2 ANQGSEA. The CDR3 protein is CSVESLAVYNEQFF. CDR3 in DNA: TGCAGCGTTGAATCACTAGCGGTCTACAATGAGCAGTTCTTC.

This clone came up a few times. V usage is TRBV5-1 and J usage is TRBJ2-1; the D gene is possibly TRBD2 (6 bases). The CDR3 totals 16 residues. CDR1 and CDR2 (germline): SGHRS, YFSETQ. V was pared by 6 bases and J by 8 bases, with 24 bases between. The CDR3 sequence: CASNTGTGGRSHEQFF. CDR3 coding DNA: TGCGCCAGCAACACCGGAACCGGGGGACGGTCGCATGAGCAGTTCTTC.

The chain employs TRBV6-1 and TRBJ2-5; possibly TRBD1 for D (5 bases). V dropped 1 base and J dropped 3 bases, with 9 bases sitting between them. Germline V gene data show CDR1 as MNHNS and CDR2 as SASEGT. The CDR3 length is 14 residues. CDR3 coding DNA: TGTGCCAGCAGTGAAGGGGGCAAGAAAGAGACCCAGTACTTC. Translated, it gives CASSEGGKKETQYF.

This clone was detected only once. V is TRBV5-5 and J is TRBJ2-3; 10 nucleotides line up with TRBD1. The CDR3 extends over 17 amino acids. J lost 4 bases, V lost 1 base, and 9 bases had no gene match. Per germline, CDR1 SGHKS and CDR2 YYEKEE (reference sequence). The CDR3 DNA reads as TGTGCCAGCAGCTTGTTCTTAGGACAGGGGGTTGCAGATACGCAGTATTTT. As protein: CASSLFLGQGVADTQYF.

The chain uses TRBV7-2 and TRBJ1-2; D gene unclear. This CDR3 is built from 15 residues. Germline V gene data show CDR1 as SGHTA and CDR2 as FQGNSA. The V end lost 2 bases, the J end lost 4 bases, and 14 bases lay between the germline ends. The CDR3 DNA sequence: TGTGCCAGCAGCTTACCAGCCACCACGCCCTATGGCTACACCTTC. Translation gives CASSLPATTPYGYTF.

V and J are TRBV5-6 and TRBJ1-1, with D tentatively TRBD1 (6 bases). Between the trimmed V and J ends, which lost 1 base and 4 bases, there was a span of 14 bases. The CDR3 contains 15 residues. The germline V gene encodes CDR1 SGHDT and CDR2 YYEEEE. DNA of the CDR3: TGTGCCAGCAGCTTGCCAACAGGGTGGACCACTGAAGCTTTCTTT. Translating it yields CASSLPTGWTTEAFF.

The chain recombines TRBV7-9 with TRBJ1-3; the D is unclear. V was cut by 1 base and J by 3 bases, with 13 bases left in between. The CDR3 extends over 16 amino acids. Germline CDR1 SEHNR, CDR2 FQNEAQ (reference sequence). The CDR3 is CASSLVAKFLGNTIYF. The DNA of the CDR3 is TGTGCCAGCAGCTTAGTTGCGAAGTTCCTTGGAAACACCATATATTTT.

In its sample, this clone was seen a few times. V is TRBV4-1 and J is TRBJ2-5; D gene ambiguous. This CDR3 contains 16 residues. V lost 0 bases and J lost 1, with 12 bases in between. The V gene's germline CDR1 is MGHRA and CDR2 YSYEKL. CDR3 bases: TGCGCCAGCAGCCAAGATGACTGGGTGCGCCAAGAGACCCAGTACTTC. This gives the protein CASSQDDWVRQETQYF.

The chain is built from TRBV9 and TRBJ2-2; tentative D call: TRBD1 (5 bases). Trimming cost V 0 bases and J 0 bases, with 9 bases left between them. Germline assignment: CDR1 SGDLS and CDR2 YYNGEE. The CDR3 contains 16 residues. Here the CDR3 DNA reads TGTGCCAGCAGCGTAGCAAGGACATCGAACACCGGGGAGCTGTTTTTT. It translates to CASSVARTSNTGELFF.

The chain links TRBV11-2 to TRBJ2-7; D is possibly TRBD1 (6 bases). Deletions cut 0 bases from V and 5 bases from J, with 14 bases between. The germline V gene encodes CDR1 SGHAT and CDR2 FQNNGV. This CDR3 spans 15 amino acids. The CDR3 nucleotides read TGTGCCAGCAGCTTAGAGTTTACAGGGAAGGACGAGCAGTACTTC. Amino acids: CASSLEFTGKDEQYF.

The V and J genes are TRBV2 and TRBJ1-6; D ambiguous. From germline, CDR1 is SNHLY and CDR2 FYNNEI. This CDR3 has 15 residues. Trimming shortened V by 4 bases and J by 9 bases, and 16 bases separated the two germline ends. The CDR3 DNA sequence: TGTGCCAGCAGTGGTAGGACTATGCTCCCTTCACCCCTCCACTTT. Its protein product is CASSGRTMLPSPLHF.